What follows are 28 T cell receptor beta chains derived from one specimen sequenced in a study of identical twins. TCRdb reprocessed the 5' RACE reads with MiXCR, giving one entry per CDR3 protein. Here the sample spans about 340,000 distinct CDR3 sequences, about 12% being singletons. The same data also contributed to another study, on yellow fever vaccine responses in identical twins.

Material for sequencing was CD8+ T cells sorted from blood. Source of these receptors: a woman under 30 in good health.

V gene TRBV2 combines with J gene TRBJ1-5, with D unresolved. From germline, CDR1 is SNHLY and CDR2 FYNNEI. The V end was cut by 2 bases, the J end by 2 bases, with 10 bases between. This CDR3 has 15 amino acids. The CDR3 DNA follows: TGTGCCAGCAGTGAATGGGATAACGGCAATCAGCCCCAGCATTTT. Translated, it gives CASSEWDNGNQPQHF. The full variable domain, with the rest looked up from reference TRBV2 and TRBJ1-5, is EPEVTQTPSHQVTQMGQEVILRCVPISNHLYFYWYRQILGQKVEFLVSFYNNEISEKSEIFDDQFSVERPDGSNFTLKIRSTKLEDSAMYFCASSEWDNGNQPQHFGDGTRLSIL.

This rearrangement joins TRBV7-9 to TRBJ2-3; possibly TRBD1 or TRBD2 for D (6 bases each). The CDR3 covers 14 residues. Per the germline V gene, CDR1 is SEHNR and CDR2 is FQNEAQ (reference sequence). Trimming took off 7 bases at V and 10 bases at J, with 21 bases between the two ends. CDR3 loop: CASTSGGGTPSQYF. The DNA of the CDR3 is TGTGCCAGCACCTCTGGGGGCGGGACACCATCGCAGTATTTT.

This clonotype showed up many times. This rearrangement joins TRBV15 to TRBJ1-2; D call uncertain. V was cut by 3 bases and J by 1 base, with 6 bases left in between. This CDR3 contains 13 residues. Germline lookup yields CDR1 LNHNV and CDR2 YYDKDF (reference sequence). As DNA, the CDR3 is TGTGCCACCAGCAGTTTAAGTAACTATGGCTACACCTTC. Translating it yields CATSSLSNYGYTF.

This rearrangement joins TRBV15 to TRBJ2-2; weak D call: TRBD1 (6 bases). Trimming stripped 1 base from V and 7 bases from J, with 10 bases between. This CDR3 is 14 amino acids long. The germline CDR1 and CDR2 sequences are LNHNV and YYDKDF (reference sequence). CDR3 residues: CATSRVGAGGELFF. CDR3 nucleotide sequence: TGTGCCACCAGCAGAGTGGGGGCGGGCGGGGAGCTGTTTTTT.

This chain joins TRBV12-3 or TRBV12-4 and TRBJ2-5; D remains unclear. There are 13 residues in the CDR3. The ends were cut back, 6 bases at V and 2 bases at J, with 10 bases in the middle. The CDR3 coding sequence is TGTGCCAGCAGCTTGACACTTCAAGAGACCCAGTACTTC. Amino acids: CASSLTLQETQYF.

This clonotype was observed many times. This chain connects TRBV28 to TRBJ2-3; D remains unclear. The V gene lost 3 bases and the J gene lost 2 bases, with 12 bases spanning the gap. The CDR3 has 15 amino acids. The germline CDR1 and CDR2 sequences are MDHEN and SYDVKM. The chain's CDR3 is CASSLVVQITDTQYF. In nucleotides, the CDR3 is TGTGCCAGCAGTTTGGTAGTACAGATCACAGATACGCAGTATTTT.

This chain links TRBV7-6 with TRBJ2-1, with D unresolved. V was trimmed by 6 bases and J by 4 bases, leaving 10 bases between them. The CDR3 loop spans 13 amino acids. The germline gives CDR1 SGHVS, CDR2 FNYEAQ. CDR3 amino acids: CASRPVGYNEQFF. Here the CDR3 DNA reads TGTGCCAGCAGGCCGGTAGGATACAATGAGCAGTTCTTC.

This clonotype was detected only a few times. This sequence joins TRBV7-7 and TRBJ2-1; no definite D call. This CDR3 is 15 amino acids long. Trimming cost V 1 base and J 0 bases, with 7 bases left between them. Per germline, CDR1 SSHAT and CDR2 FNYEAQ (reference sequence). CDR3 sequence: CASSLEVGSYNEQFF. CDR3 DNA: TGTGCCAGCAGCTTAGAGGTGGGCTCCTACAATGAGCAGTTCTTC. The whole variable domain, remainder taken from reference TRBV7-7 and TRBJ2-1, is GAGVSQSPRYKVTKRGQDVTLRCDPISSHATLYWYQQALGQGPEFLTYFNYEAQPDKSGLPSDRFSAERPEGSISTLTIQRTEQRDSAMYRCASSLEVGSYNEQFFGPGTRLTVL.

The chain carries TRBV12-3 or TRBV12-4 and TRBJ2-7; D call uncertain. V was pared by 2 bases and J by 3 bases, with 5 bases between. This CDR3 has 12 residues. This CDR3 is CASSLTFYEQYF. Written as DNA, the CDR3 is TGTGCCAGCAGTTTAACATTCTACGAGCAGTACTTC.

The chain combines TRBV28 with TRBJ1-5, with 10 bases aligning to TRBD1. Germline V CDR1 and CDR2: MDHEN, SYDVKM. V lost 3 bases and J lost 4; bases outside the gene matches: 3. The length of the CDR3 is 15 residues. As DNA, the CDR3 is TGTGCCAGCAGTTTTTGGGGACAGGGGAATCAGCCCCAGCATTTT. Translated: CASSFWGQGNQPQHF.

The genes are TRBV16 and TRBJ2-7; 7 bases line up with TRBD1. The CDR3 is 13 residues long. The trim removed 4 bases at V and 6 bases at J, leaving 6 bases unmatched. Germline V lookup: CDR1 KGHSY, CDR2 FQNENV. The CDR3 region is CASSRSGGREQYF. Written as DNA, the CDR3 is TGTGCCAGCAGCCGGTCAGGGGGTCGCGAGCAGTACTTC.

The chain joins TRBV7-9 to TRBJ2-1; 12 positions match TRBD2. Per the germline V gene, CDR1 is SEHNR and CDR2 is FQNEAQ (reference sequence). The junction had 5 bases not matched to a gene; V was cut back by 5 bases and J by 9 bases. The CDR3 runs 14 residues. In DNA, the CDR3 is TGTGCCAGCAGCCCCGGACTAGCGGGAAGTGAGCAGTTCTTC. Translation gives CASSPGLAGSEQFF.

This clonotype was seen ten or more times. The genes are TRBV7-9 and TRBJ1-1; a weak D match, TRBD1 (5 bases). Deletions cut 5 bases from V and 2 bases from J, with 15 bases between. Germline V gene sequence: CDR1 SEHNR, CDR2 FQNEAQ (reference sequence). This CDR3 is built from 15 residues. CDR3 sequence: CASSPDRGGNTEAFF. For the CDR3, the DNA is TGTGCCAGCAGCCCCGACCGCGGGGGAAACACTGAAGCTTTCTTT.

This clonotype was picked up a small number of times. The chain combines TRBV9 with TRBJ2-7; TRBD2 matches 10 bases. The CDR3 is made up of 15 amino acids. Germline assignment: CDR1 SGDLS and CDR2 YYNGEE. The ends lost 4 bases at V and 3 bases at J; junction bases unmatched: 7. As DNA, the CDR3 is TGTGCCAGCAGCCGAGGCGGGACTAGCGACTACGAGCAGTACTTC. The encoded protein is CASSRGGTSDYEQYF.

This chain joins TRBV7-6 and TRBJ2-2, with 7 bases aligning to TRBD2. The CDR3 has 14 amino acids. The ends lost 1 base at V and 4 bases at J; junction bases unmatched: 0. Germline V CDR1 and CDR2: SGHVS, FNYEAQ. As DNA, the CDR3 is TGTGCCAGCAGCTTAGAGCGGGGCACCGGGGAGCTGTTTTTT. Translated: CASSLERGTGELFF.

The chain carries TRBV12-3 or TRBV12-4 and TRBJ2-7; D call uncertain. This CDR3 contains 12 residues. Trimming cost V 7 bases and J 6 bases, with 13 bases left between them. The CDR3 DNA sequence: TGTGCCAGCACCGACCCCAATAGCGAGCAGTACTTC. Its protein is CASTDPNSEQYF.

This clonotype has more than one count but fewer than ten. The chain employs TRBV24-1 and TRBJ2-1; no firm D call. The CDR3 covers 14 residues. CDR1 KGHDR and CDR2 SFDVKD come from the germline V gene. V dropped 5 bases and J dropped 3 bases, with 10 bases sitting between them. Here the CDR3 reads CATSAAWDYNEQFF. In DNA form, the CDR3 reads TGTGCCACCAGTGCCGCTTGGGACTACAATGAGCAGTTCTTC.

This clonotype was counted a few times. This rearrangement joins TRBV20-1 to TRBJ2-7, with 8 bases matching TRBD2. V lost 0 bases and J lost 2; bases outside the gene matches: 9. Germline CDR1 is DFQATT and CDR2 is SNEGSKA (reference sequence). The CDR3 consists of 16 residues. CDR3 sequence: CSARDLLREGPYEQYF. In DNA, the CDR3 is TGCAGTGCTAGAGATCTTCTACGGGAGGGACCCTACGAGCAGTACTTC.

This clonotype was counted many times. V and J are TRBV4-1 and TRBJ1-2; D is possibly TRBD1 (6 bases). The germline V and J ends were trimmed by 1 base and 5 bases, with 17 bases remaining between them. This CDR3 comprises 16 residues. Germline V gene data show CDR1 as MGHRA and CDR2 as YSYEKL. CDR3: CASSQVGARPLYGYTF. CDR3 nucleotide sequence: TGCGCCAGCAGCCAAGTGGGGGCCAGACCCCTTTATGGCTACACCTTC.

The chain uses TRBV2 and TRBJ2-3; D not certain. The V gene lost 7 bases and the J gene lost 11 bases, with 10 bases spanning the gap. Per germline, CDR1 SNHLY and CDR2 FYNNEI. The CDR3 is made up of 10 amino acids. The CDR3 DNA reads TGTGCCAGCACCCTTAGACAGCAGTATTTT. Amino acids: CASTLRQQYF.

The sample holds a few counts of this clonotype. The gene calls are TRBV12-3 or TRBV12-4 and TRBJ2-7; a possible D gene is TRBD1 (5 bases). Trimming removed 3 bases at V and 5 bases at J, with 14 bases between. This CDR3 is built from 14 residues. The CDR3 bases are TGTGCCAGCAGTTTTGGTTCGGCAGGGAACGAGCAGTACGTC. Translating gives CASSFGSAGNEQYV.

CDR3 bases: TGTGCCAGCAGCTCCCGGGGGGGCAGCCAATTTCTGACAGATACGCAGTATTTT. Its translation is CASSSRGGSQFLTDTQYF. This chain uses TRBV7-3 with TRBJ2-3, with TRBD2 matching over 8 bases. J was trimmed by 3 bases and V by 4 bases; bases with no gene match: 15. This CDR3 is 18 amino acids long. In germline, CDR1 is SGHTA, CDR2 FQGTGA.

As concerns this clonotype: Because the CDR3's place on the DNA is in doubt, the DNA is left out and the CDR3 is given as listed by TCRdb. The chain combines TRBV20-1 with TRBJ2-2. Germline V gene data show CDR1 as DFQATT and CDR2 as SNEGSKA (reference sequence). A total of 10 residues make up the CDR3, ends included. CDR3: CSAEFGSCFF.

This clonotype was observed a few times. V is TRBV24-1 and J is TRBJ2-5; D gene uncertain. The V gene lost 4 bases and the J gene lost 0 bases, with 8 bases spanning the gap. This CDR3 comprises 14 residues. Per the germline V gene, CDR1 is KGHDR and CDR2 is SFDVKD. The CDR3 DNA follows: TGTGCCACCAGTGAGGGCAGGTACCAAGAGACCCAGTACTTC. Its protein product is CATSEGRYQETQYF.

The chain recombines TRBV3-1 with TRBJ2-3, with D maybe TRBD2 (7 bases). V was trimmed by 2 bases and J by 6 bases, leaving 15 bases between them. The V gene's germline CDR1 is LGHDT and CDR2 YNNKEL (reference sequence). CDR3 length: 15 amino acids. CDR3 nucleotides: TGTGCCAGCAGCCAACGGTCGAGGGGGGGTGATACGCAGTATTTT. Translation gives CASSQRSRGGDTQYF.

This clonotype was counted ten times or more. The chain couples TRBV28 to TRBJ1-2, with D possibly being TRBD1 (6 bases). CDR3 length equals 15 residues. Trimming stripped 1 base from V and 4 bases from J, with 13 bases between. Germline loops: CDR1 MDHEN, CDR2 SYDVKM. The CDR3 DNA is TGTGCCAGCAGTTTATATTCGGACAGACCCTATGGCTACACCTTC. The encoded protein is CASSLYSDRPYGYTF.

This clonotype turned up a few times. This chain uses TRBV7-9 with TRBJ2-1, with unresolved D. This CDR3 region has 13 residues. Trimming shortened V by 8 bases and J by 4 bases, and 12 bases separated the two germline ends. From germline, CDR1 is SEHNR and CDR2 FQNEAQ (reference sequence). For the CDR3, the DNA is TGTGCCAGCCCCGGCAGAGGTTACAATGAGCAGTTCTTC. It is translated as CASPGRGYNEQFF.

The rearrangement uses TRBV2 and TRBJ2-2; TRBD1 or TRBD2 may be the D gene (5 bases each). CDR1 is SNHLY and CDR2 is FYNNEI in the germline V gene. V gave up 4 bases and J gave up 0 bases, with 12 bases separating them. The CDR3 loop spans 16 amino acids. The CDR3 loop reads CASSGDSGSNTGELFF. In DNA form, the CDR3 reads TGTGCCAGCAGTGGAGACAGCGGCTCGAACACCGGGGAGCTGTTTTTT.